The 10 T cell receptor beta chains given below trace back to one sample, sequenced in a study of shared clonotypes between healthy human individuals. The assay was immunoSEQ multiplex PCR, and TCRdb's table has in-frame clones only and misses some. The data hold 800,000 to 1,200,000 clones, with about 80% observed a single time. The material sequenced was memory CD4+ T cells from PBMCs. Subset specified: CD45RA-negative fraction. The receptor set was obtained from a man between 18 and 29 years old in good health. Some clones in this sample may be carry-over from other donors' samples.

DNA of the CDR3: TGCGCCAGCAGCTTCAGGACAGGGGTCACTGAAGCTTTCTTT. Protein product: CASSFRTGVTEAFF. The chain carries TRBV5-1 and TRBJ1-1; 9 nucleotides align to TRBD1. Germline V gives CDR1 SGHRS, CDR2 YFSETQ. The CDR3 is made up of 14 amino acids. J lost 4 bases, V lost 2 bases, and 3 bases had no gene match.

The chain combines TRBV5-1 with TRBJ1-1; TRBD1 aligns across 8 bases. The J segment lost 4 bases and the V segment lost 4 bases, leaving 9 bases of the junction unmatched. Germline CDR1 SGHRS, CDR2 YFSETQ. This CDR3 contains 15 residues. CDR3 sequence reads: CASSPQGEVGTEAFF. The CDR3 bases are TGCGCCAGCAGCCCACAGGGGGAGGTCGGCACTGAAGCTTTCTTT.

The chain recombines TRBV29-1 with TRBJ2-7, with D perhaps TRBD1 or TRBD2 (6 bases each). The V end lost 5 bases, the J end lost 3 bases, and 11 bases lay between the germline ends. The CDR3 sequence is 12 residues long. Germline V gives CDR1 SQVTM, CDR2 ANQGSEA. Here the CDR3 DNA reads TGCAGCGTTCTGGGGGGCAACTACGAGCAGTACTTC. It is translated as CSVLGGNYEQYF.

V usage is TRBV5-6 and J usage is TRBJ2-1, with TRBD2 matching 7 bases. In germline, CDR1 is SGHDT, CDR2 YYEEEE. V shed 1 base, J shed 0 bases, and the junction held 1 base outside the gene matches. This CDR3 is 15 amino acids long. In DNA form, the CDR3 reads TGTGCCAGCAGCTTGTGGGAGGGCTCCTACAATGAGCAGTTCTTC. Amino acids: CASSLWEGSYNEQFF.

The chain joins TRBV7-9 to TRBJ1-3; D remains ambiguous. The germline CDR1 and CDR2 sequences are SEHNR and FQNEAQ (reference sequence). The CDR3 consists of 14 residues. Trimming took 5 bases from V and 3 from J, leaving 11 bases between them. The CDR3 is CASSPPSYGNTIYF. The CDR3 DNA reads TGTGCCAGCAGCCCGCCCTCTTATGGAAACACCATATATTTT.

The rearrangement joins TRBV6-5 to TRBJ2-1, with 7 positions matching TRBD2. The CDR3 is made up of 13 amino acids. V was pared by 6 bases and J by 7 bases, with 6 bases of the junction left unmatched. Germline CDR1 MNHEY, CDR2 SVGAGI. The DNA for the CDR3 is TGTGCCAGCAGGCTACTAGCGTCAAATGAGCAGTTCTTC. As protein: CASRLLASNEQFF.

The rearrangement joins TRBV5-1 to TRBJ2-6; TRBD1 matches 8 bases. The germline CDR1 and CDR2 sequences are SGHRS and YFSETQ. The CDR3 covers 18 residues. V dropped 5 bases and J dropped 0; count of bases not matched to a gene: 10. CDR3 sequence reads: CASRHRGDSLSGANVLTF. CDR3 DNA: TGCGCCAGCAGGCACAGGGGGGACAGCCTCTCTGGGGCCAACGTCCTGACTTTC.

The CDR3 sequence is CASSPPTGGYYNEQFF. The CDR3 region has the DNA TGTGCCAGCAGCCCCCCGACTGGGGGCTACTACAATGAGCAGTTCTTC. V gene TRBV7-3 combines with J gene TRBJ2-1; tentatively, D is TRBD1 (6 bases). The V gene's germline CDR1 is SGHTA and CDR2 FQGTGA. CDR3 size: 16 residues. V was cut by 5 bases and J by 3 bases, with 17 bases left in between.

This clone was detected a few times. The chain carries TRBV18 and TRBJ2-1; the D is unclear. V dropped 2 bases and J dropped 9 bases, with 17 bases sitting between them. The CDR3 spans 15 residues. Germline-derived CDR1 and CDR2 are KGHSH and LQKENI. DNA for the CDR3: TGTGCCAGCTCACCAGGGGAAGGTAGAAGCAGTGAGCAGTTCTTC. It encodes CASSPGEGRSSEQFF.

The chain links TRBV5-6 to TRBJ2-7; 10 bases match TRBD1. J gave up 7 bases and V 4 bases, and 8 bases lay outside the gene matches. The length of the CDR3 is 14 residues. Germline lookup yields CDR1 SGHDT and CDR2 YYEEEE. CDR3 sequence: CASSPGTGVGEQYF. CDR3 sequence (DNA): TGTGCCAGCAGCCCGGGGACAGGGGTCGGGGAGCAGTACTTC.